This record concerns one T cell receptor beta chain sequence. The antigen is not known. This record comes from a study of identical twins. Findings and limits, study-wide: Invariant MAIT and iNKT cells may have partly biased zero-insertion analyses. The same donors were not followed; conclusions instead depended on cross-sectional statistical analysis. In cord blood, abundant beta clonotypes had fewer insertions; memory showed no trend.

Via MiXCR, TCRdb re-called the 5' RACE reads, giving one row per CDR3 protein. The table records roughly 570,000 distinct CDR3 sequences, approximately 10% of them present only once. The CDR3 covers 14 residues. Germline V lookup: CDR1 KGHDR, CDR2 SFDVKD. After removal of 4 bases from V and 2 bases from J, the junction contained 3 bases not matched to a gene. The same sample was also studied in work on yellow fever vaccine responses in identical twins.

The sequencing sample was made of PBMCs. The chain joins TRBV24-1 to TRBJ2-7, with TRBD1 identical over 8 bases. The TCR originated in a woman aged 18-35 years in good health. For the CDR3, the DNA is TGTGCCACCAGTGACTCGGGACAGGCCTACGAGCAGTACTTC. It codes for CATSDSGQAYEQYF.